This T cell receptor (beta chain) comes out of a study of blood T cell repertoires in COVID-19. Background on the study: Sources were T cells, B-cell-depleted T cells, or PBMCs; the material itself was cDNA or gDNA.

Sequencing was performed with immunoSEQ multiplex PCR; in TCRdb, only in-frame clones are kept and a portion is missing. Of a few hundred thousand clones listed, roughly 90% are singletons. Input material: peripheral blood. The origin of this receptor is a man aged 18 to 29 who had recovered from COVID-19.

The CDR3 is CASDTGAYNEQFF. The CDR3, as DNA: TGTGCTAGTGATACGGGAGCTTACAATGAGCAGTTCTTC. This rearrangement joins TRBV12-5 to TRBJ2-1; perhaps TRBD2 as D (6 bases). The CDR3 is made up of 13 amino acids. Trimming removed 7 bases at V and 4 bases at J, with 11 bases between. Germline V gene lookup returns CDR1 LGHNT and CDR2 FRNRAP.